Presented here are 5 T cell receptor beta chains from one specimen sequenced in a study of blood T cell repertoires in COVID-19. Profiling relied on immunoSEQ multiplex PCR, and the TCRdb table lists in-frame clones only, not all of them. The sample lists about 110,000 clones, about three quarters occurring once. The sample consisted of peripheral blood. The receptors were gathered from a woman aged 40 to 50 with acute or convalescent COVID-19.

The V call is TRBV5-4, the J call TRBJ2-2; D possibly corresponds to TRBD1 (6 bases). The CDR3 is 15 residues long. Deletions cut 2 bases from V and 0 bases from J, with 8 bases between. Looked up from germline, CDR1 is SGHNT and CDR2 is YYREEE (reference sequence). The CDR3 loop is CASSFKGANTGELFF. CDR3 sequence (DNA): TGTGCCAGCAGCTTCAAGGGGGCGAACACCGGGGAGCTGTTTTTT.

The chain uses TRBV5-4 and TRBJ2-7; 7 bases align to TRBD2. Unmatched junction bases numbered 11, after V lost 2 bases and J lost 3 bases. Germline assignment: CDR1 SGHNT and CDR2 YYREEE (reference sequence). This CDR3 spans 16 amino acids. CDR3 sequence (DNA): TGTGCCAGCAGCTTATGGGGGGGGAACCAATACTACGAGCAGTACTTC. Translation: CASSLWGGNQYYEQYF.

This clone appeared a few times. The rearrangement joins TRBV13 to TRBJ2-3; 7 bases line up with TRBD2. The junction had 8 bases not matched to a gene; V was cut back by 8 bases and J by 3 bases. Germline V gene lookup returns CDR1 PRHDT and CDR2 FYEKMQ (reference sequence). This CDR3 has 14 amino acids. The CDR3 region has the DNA TGTGCCAGCGATTCGCGGGGGAGAACAGATACGCAGTATTTT. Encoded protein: CASDSRGRTDTQYF.

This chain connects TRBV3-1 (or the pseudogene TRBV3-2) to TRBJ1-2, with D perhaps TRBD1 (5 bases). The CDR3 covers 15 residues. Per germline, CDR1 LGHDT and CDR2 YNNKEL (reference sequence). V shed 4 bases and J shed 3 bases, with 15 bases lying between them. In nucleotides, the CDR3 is TGTGCCAGCAGCCCGACTCGGGGAGGGGACTATGGCTACACCTTC. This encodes CASSPTRGGDYGYTF.

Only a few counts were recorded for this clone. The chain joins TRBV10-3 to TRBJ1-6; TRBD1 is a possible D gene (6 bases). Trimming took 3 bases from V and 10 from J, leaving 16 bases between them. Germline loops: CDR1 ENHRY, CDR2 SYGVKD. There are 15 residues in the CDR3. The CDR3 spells CAISDRGISHSPLHF. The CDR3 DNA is TGTGCCATCAGTGACAGGGGAATAAGTCACTCACCCCTCCACTTT.